This TCR beta chain was found in a study of cytomegalovirus exposure and HLA in healthy donors. Concerning this clone itself: Other DNA sequences in this sample translate to the same CDR3.

This PCR relied on a set of 60 Vbeta primers and 13 Jbeta primers. Profiling relied on immunoSEQ multiplex PCR, and the TCRdb table lists in-frame clones only, not all of them. Of fewer than 250,000 clones in the sample, 70% to 75% were seen once. The CDR3 loop spans 14 amino acids. Trimming pared 1 base from V and 0 bases from J, leaving 6 bases between. Germline V gives CDR1 SEHNR, CDR2 FQNEAQ (reference sequence). This chain joins TRBV7-9 and TRBJ2-5; D is ambiguous. The source of this sequence is a woman in her thirties in good health and CMV-seropositive. Sequencing was performed on PBMCs. The CDR3 DNA is TGTGCCAGCAGCTTAGGGGCATACCAAGAGACCCAGTACTTC. Amino acids: CASSLGAYQETQYF. The full variable domain, rest sourced from reference TRBV7-9 and TRBJ2-5, is DTGVSQNPRHKITKRGQNVTFRCDPISEHNRLYWYRQTLGQGPEFLTYFQNEAQLEKSRLLSDRFSAERPKGSFSTLEIQRTEQGDSAMYLCASSLGAYQETQYFGPGTRLLVL.